The present TCR beta chain was sequenced within a study of T cell repertoires in cytomegalovirus infection. Each CDR3 protein gets one entry after TCRdb re-called the reads with MiXCR. This table has 250,000 to 300,000 distinct CDR3 sequences, over 15% appearing once. This clonotype showed up many times. What it binds is not known. The study, taken as a whole, reports: CMV-specific HLA-C-restricted TCR beta clonotypes dominated the ex vivo response.

The source of this sequence is a human donor in good health (CMV status not recorded). Some clones in this sample may be carry-over from other donors' samples. The sequencing sample was made of CD8+ T cells from PBMCs.

CDR3 DNA: TGTGCCAGCAGCTCCACAGGACAGAAGTTCTTC. It codes for CASSSTGQKFF. The chain joins TRBV5-6 to TRBJ2-1; maybe TRBD1 (6 bases). This CDR3 contains 11 residues. Germline values: CDR1 SGHDT, CDR2 YYEEEE. Trimming took 3 bases from V and 14 from J, leaving 12 bases between them.